A few counts support the clone carrying this TCR beta chain. The entry originates in a study of T-cell reconstitution after alpha-beta-depleted transplantation in children. A TCRbeta library incorporating unique molecular identifiers was prepared. MiXCR was run by TCRdb on the PCR reads, yielding one entry per CDR3 protein. Of roughly 420,000 distinct CDR3 sequences listed, 15% to 20% are singletons. The ends lost 1 base at V and 8 bases at J; junction bases unmatched: 2. Germline values: CDR1 SGHNT, CDR2 YENEEA. CDR3 length: 13 amino acids. This chain links TRBV11-3 with TRBJ2-1; 7 nucleotides align to TRBD2. The TCR comes from a boy younger than two who had a stem cell transplant for Wiskott-Aldrich syndrome, so the T cells may come from the graft donor. The material sequenced was PBMCs, mostly from graft donor cells, taken 360 days after TCRalphabeta/CD19-depleted stem cell transplant. In DNA form, the CDR3 reads TGTGCCAGCAGCTTAGGCGGGAGCTATGAGCAGTTCTTC. Its protein is CASSLGGSYEQFF.